The 14 T cell receptor beta chains presented below share a single source sample, sequenced in a study of blood T cell repertoires in COVID-19. The method was immunoSEQ multiplex PCR; TCRdb's version includes in-frame clones alone and lacks a portion of them. The table records around 220,000 clones, approximately 86% of them present only once. Sequencing was carried out using PBMCs or T cells enriched from blood (not recorded which). Receptors were obtained from a woman in her forties or fifties with acute COVID-19.

The V call is TRBV19, the J call TRBJ2-7, with 12 positions matching TRBD1. Per the germline V gene, CDR1 is LNHDA and CDR2 is SQIVND (reference sequence). The CDR3 sequence is 15 residues long. V gave up 5 bases and J gave up 4 bases; unmatched junction bases: 6. As DNA, the CDR3 is TGTGCCAGTAGTCCCCGGGACAGGGGGCTTTACGAGCAGTACTTC. This sequence encodes CASSPRDRGLYEQYF.

This sequence joins TRBV6-4 and TRBJ2-2; a possible D gene is TRBD1 (5 bases). The CDR3 is made up of 15 amino acids. Trimming took off 8 bases at V and 0 bases at J, with 13 bases between the two ends. Germline V gene data show CDR1 as MRHNA and CDR2 as SNTAGT. The CDR3 loop is CASSTTGTNTGELFF. For the CDR3, the DNA is TGTGCCAGCTCGACAACAGGAACGAACACCGGGGAGCTGTTTTTT.

This clone has just a few counts. This chain uses TRBV30 with TRBJ2-1; a weak D match, TRBD2 (5 bases). The germline V gene encodes CDR1 GTSNPN and CDR2 SVGIG (reference sequence). This CDR3 has 12 residues. V was pared by 0 bases and J by 9 bases, with 9 bases between. The CDR3 nucleotides read TGTGCCTGGAGTGTACCGGGGTTTGAGCAGTTCTTC. Translation gives CAWSVPGFEQFF.

J is TRBJ2-1 and V is TRBV11-2, with 9 bases fitting TRBD2. There are 15 residues in the CDR3. J lost 2 bases, V lost 5 bases, and 4 bases had no gene match. Germline assignment: CDR1 SGHAT and CDR2 FQNNGV. For the CDR3, the DNA is TGTGCCAGCAGCACCTCTAGCGGGGCCTACAATGAGCAGTTCTTC. Its translation is CASSTSSGAYNEQFF.

The chain combines TRBV4-2 with TRBJ1-4; D perhaps matches TRBD1 (6 bases). CDR3 length: 17 residues. Trimming took 1 base from V and 7 from J, leaving 19 bases between them. Germline-derived CDR1 and CDR2 are LGHNA and YNFKEQ. The CDR3 reads CASSQAIIRGASEKLFF. The CDR3 nucleotides are TGTGCCAGCAGCCAAGCGATTATCAGGGGAGCGAGTGAAAAACTGTTTTTT.

The chain links TRBV4-1 to TRBJ1-1; TRBD1 might be the D (6 bases). Germline V CDR1 and CDR2: MGHRA, YSYEKL. This CDR3 is built from 15 residues. Trimming left V 5 bases short and J 2 bases short, with 15 bases between. The DNA of the CDR3 is TGCGCCAGCAGCACAGGGTCTTCAGGCAACACTGAAGCTTTCTTT. It codes for CASSTGSSGNTEAFF.

V gene TRBV2 combines with J gene TRBJ1-5; TRBD1 might be the D (5 bases). Deletions cut 5 bases from V and 0 bases from J, with 14 bases between. CDR1 SNHLY and CDR2 FYNNEI come from the germline V gene. This CDR3 comprises 16 residues. DNA of the CDR3: TGTGCCAGCAGTAGACAGTCATACTATAGCAATCAGCCCCAGCATTTT. Amino acid sequence: CASSRQSYYSNQPQHF.

The chain recombines TRBV2 with TRBJ2-5, with 7 bases lining up with TRBD2. The CDR3 runs to 14 residues. Germline-derived CDR1 and CDR2 are SNHLY and FYNNEI. V shed 8 bases, J shed 5 bases, and the junction held 11 bases outside the gene matches. For the CDR3, the DNA is TGTGCCAGCCGACTAGGGCGGGAGCGGGAGACCCAGTACTTC. It encodes CASRLGRERETQYF. Full variable domain (rest looked up from reference TRBV2 and TRBJ2-5): EPEVTQTPSHQVTQMGQEVILRCVPISNHLYFYWYRQILGQKVEFLVSFYNNEISEKSEIFDDQFSVERPDGSNFTLKIRSTKLEDSAMYFCASRLGRERETQYFGPGTRLLVL.

The rearrangement joins TRBV29-1 to TRBJ2-7; D is uncertain. From germline, CDR1 is SQVTM and CDR2 ANQGSEA. V dropped 0 bases and J dropped 2 bases, with 11 bases sitting between them. This CDR3 is built from 14 residues. The CDR3 here is CSVEDGTETYEQYF. The CDR3 nucleotides are TGCAGCGTTGAAGATGGCACAGAGACCTACGAGCAGTACTTC.

Notes on this clone: Other nucleotide sequences in the sample specify the same CDR3. The chain is built from TRBV27 and TRBJ1-5; the D gene is possibly TRBD1 (6 bases). V was shortened by 2 bases and J by 1 base, with 6 bases between the two germline ends. This CDR3 region has 14 residues. Germline V gives CDR1 MNHEY, CDR2 SMNVEV (reference sequence). The CDR3 sequence: CASSLQGSNQPQHF. CDR3 DNA: TGTGCCAGCAGTTTACAGGGGAGCAATCAGCCCCAGCATTTT.

The gene calls are TRBV3-1 (or the pseudogene TRBV3-2) and TRBJ2-7; 10 bases agree with TRBD2. Germline CDR1 and CDR2: LGHDT and YNNKEL (reference sequence). The CDR3 extends over 15 amino acids. The J segment lost 4 bases and the V segment lost 4 bases, leaving 7 bases of the junction unmatched. Here the CDR3 DNA reads TGTGCCAGCAGCCCCCTAGCGGGAGTAACTTACGAGCAGTACTTC. This sequence encodes CASSPLAGVTYEQYF.

This chain joins TRBV5-1 and TRBJ2-7; possibly TRBD2 for D (5 bases). The CDR3 sequence is 16 residues long. The germline V gene has CDR1 SGHRS and CDR2 YFSETQ. The V gene lost 0 bases and the J gene lost 3 bases, with 16 bases spanning the gap. This CDR3 reads CASSLAREGLHYEQYF. CDR3 bases: TGCGCCAGCAGCTTGGCCAGAGAGGGATTACACTACGAGCAGTACTTC.

V is TRBV10-3 and J is TRBJ2-3; tentatively, D is TRBD2 (5 bases). Germline CDR1 ENHRY, CDR2 SYGVKD. V was pared by 10 bases and J by 4 bases, with 15 bases between. This CDR3 comprises 13 residues. In nucleotides, the CDR3 is TGTGCCACCAGCGGCGTAAGCGCAGATACGCAGTATTTT. Translated: CATSGVSADTQYF.

The chain carries TRBV19 and TRBJ2-5; 10 bases line up with TRBD2. V was pared by 7 bases and J by 4 bases, with 9 bases of the junction left unmatched. Germline loops: CDR1 LNHDA, CDR2 SQIVND (reference sequence). CDR3 length: 15 residues. As DNA, the CDR3 is TGTGCCAGTAAAACCCCAGCGGGAGGGGGAGAGACCCAGTACTTC. Translation gives CASKTPAGGGETQYF.